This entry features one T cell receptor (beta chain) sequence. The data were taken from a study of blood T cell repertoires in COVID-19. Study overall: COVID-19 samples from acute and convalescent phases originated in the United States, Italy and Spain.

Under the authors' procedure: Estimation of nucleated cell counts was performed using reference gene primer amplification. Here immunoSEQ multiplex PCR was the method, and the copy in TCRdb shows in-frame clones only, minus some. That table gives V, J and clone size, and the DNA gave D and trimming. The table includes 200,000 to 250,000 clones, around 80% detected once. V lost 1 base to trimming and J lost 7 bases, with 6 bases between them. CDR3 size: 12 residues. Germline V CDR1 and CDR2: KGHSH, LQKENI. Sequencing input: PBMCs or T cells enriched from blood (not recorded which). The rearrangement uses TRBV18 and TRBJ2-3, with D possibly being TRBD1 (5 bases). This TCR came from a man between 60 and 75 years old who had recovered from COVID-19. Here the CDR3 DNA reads TGTGCCAGCTCACCACAGGACAATACGCAGTATTTT. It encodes CASSPQDNTQYF.